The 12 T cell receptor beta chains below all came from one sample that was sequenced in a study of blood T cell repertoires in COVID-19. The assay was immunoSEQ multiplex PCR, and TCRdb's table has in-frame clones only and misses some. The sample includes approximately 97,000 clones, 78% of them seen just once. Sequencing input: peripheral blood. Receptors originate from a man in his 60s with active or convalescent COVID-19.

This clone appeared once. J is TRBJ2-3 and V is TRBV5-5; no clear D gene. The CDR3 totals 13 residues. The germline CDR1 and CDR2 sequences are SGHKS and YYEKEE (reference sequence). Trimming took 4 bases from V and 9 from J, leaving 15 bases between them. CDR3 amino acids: CASSPSKTLTQYF. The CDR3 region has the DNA TGTGCCAGCAGCCCATCCAAGACTCTGACGCAGTATTTT.

The CDR3 loop reads CAWDSATEAFF. As DNA, the CDR3 is TGTGCCTGGGACTCGGCCACTGAAGCTTTCTTT. V usage is TRBV30 and J usage is TRBJ1-1; no firm D call. The V and J ends lost 5 bases and 4 bases respectively, with 8 bases between them. Germline lookup yields CDR1 GTSNPN and CDR2 SVGIG (reference sequence). The CDR3 runs 11 residues.

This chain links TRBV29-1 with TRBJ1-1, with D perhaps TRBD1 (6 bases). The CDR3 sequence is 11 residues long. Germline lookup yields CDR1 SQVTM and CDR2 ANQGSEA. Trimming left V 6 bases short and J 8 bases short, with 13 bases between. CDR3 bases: TGCAGCGTGCGCCCAACAGGGGAAGCTTTCTTT. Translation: CSVRPTGEAFF.

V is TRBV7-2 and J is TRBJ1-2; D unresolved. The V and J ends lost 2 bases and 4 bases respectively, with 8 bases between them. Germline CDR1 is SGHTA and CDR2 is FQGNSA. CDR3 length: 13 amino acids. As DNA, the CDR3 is TGTGCCAGCAGCTTACCCCCAGGCTATGGCTACACCTTC. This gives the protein CASSLPPGYGYTF.

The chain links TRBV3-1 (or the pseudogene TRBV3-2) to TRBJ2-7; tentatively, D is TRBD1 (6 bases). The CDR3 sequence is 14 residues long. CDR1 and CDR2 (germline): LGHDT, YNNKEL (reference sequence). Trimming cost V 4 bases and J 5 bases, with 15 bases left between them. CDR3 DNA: TGTGCCAGCAGCCGCCAGACAGGTTCGGACGAGCAGTACTTC. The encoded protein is CASSRQTGSDEQYF.

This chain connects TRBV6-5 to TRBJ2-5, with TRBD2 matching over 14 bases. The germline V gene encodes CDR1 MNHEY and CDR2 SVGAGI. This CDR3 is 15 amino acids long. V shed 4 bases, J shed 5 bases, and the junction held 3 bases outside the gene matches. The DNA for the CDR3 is TGTGCCAGCAGTTCCCGACTAGCGGGAGGGGAGACCCAGTACTTC. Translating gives CASSSRLAGGETQYF.

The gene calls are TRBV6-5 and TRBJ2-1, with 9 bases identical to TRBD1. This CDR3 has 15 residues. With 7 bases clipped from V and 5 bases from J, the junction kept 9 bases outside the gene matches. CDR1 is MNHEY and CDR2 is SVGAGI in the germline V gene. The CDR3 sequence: CASNPRGQGHNEQFF. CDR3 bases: TGTGCCAGCAACCCAAGGGGACAGGGACACAATGAGCAGTTCTTC.

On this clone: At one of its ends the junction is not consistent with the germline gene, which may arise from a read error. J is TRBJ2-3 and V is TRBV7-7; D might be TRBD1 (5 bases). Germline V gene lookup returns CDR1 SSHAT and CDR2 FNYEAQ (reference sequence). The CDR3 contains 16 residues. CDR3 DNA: TGTGCTAGCAGCTTATATTATCCCAGGGTGGGAGATACGCAGTATTTT. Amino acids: CASSLYYPRVGDTQYF.

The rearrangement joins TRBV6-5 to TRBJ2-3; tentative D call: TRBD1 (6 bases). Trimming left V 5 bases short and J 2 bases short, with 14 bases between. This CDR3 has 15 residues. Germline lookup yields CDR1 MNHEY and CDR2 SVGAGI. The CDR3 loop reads CASSNQGTPTDTQYF. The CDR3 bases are TGTGCCAGCAGTAACCAGGGGACCCCCACAGATACGCAGTATTTT.

Here the CDR3 reads CASSRTASYEQYF. For the CDR3, the DNA is TGTGCCAGCAGTAGGACAGCCTCCTACGAGCAGTACTTC. The chain couples TRBV6-5 to TRBJ2-7; D possibly corresponds to TRBD1 (6 bases). This CDR3 has 13 amino acids. V was trimmed by 5 bases and J by 0 bases, leaving 8 bases between them. Germline V CDR1 and CDR2: MNHEY, SVGAGI.

CDR3 DNA: TGTGCCAGCAGCCCCTCCGGGACTTTAAGCTATGAGCAGTTCTTC. As protein: CASSPSGTLSYEQFF. The V and J genes are TRBV9 and TRBJ2-1; D is perhaps TRBD2 (6 bases). Germline V lookup: CDR1 SGDLS, CDR2 YYNGEE. V was pared by 4 bases and J by 8 bases, with 19 bases between. The CDR3 runs 15 residues.

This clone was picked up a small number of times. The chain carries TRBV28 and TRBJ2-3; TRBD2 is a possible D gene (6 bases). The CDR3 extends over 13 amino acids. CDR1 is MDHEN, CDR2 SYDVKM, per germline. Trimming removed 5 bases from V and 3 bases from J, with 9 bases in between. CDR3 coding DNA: TGTGCCAGCAGTGAAGGGAGGACAGATACGCAGTATTTT. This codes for CASSEGRTDTQYF. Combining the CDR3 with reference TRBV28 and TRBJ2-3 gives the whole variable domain DVKVTQSSRYLVKRTGEKVFLECVQDMDHENMFWYRQDPGLGLRLIYFSYDVKMKEKGDIPEGYSVSREKKERFSLILESASTNQTSMYLCASSEGRTDTQYFGPGTRLTVL.